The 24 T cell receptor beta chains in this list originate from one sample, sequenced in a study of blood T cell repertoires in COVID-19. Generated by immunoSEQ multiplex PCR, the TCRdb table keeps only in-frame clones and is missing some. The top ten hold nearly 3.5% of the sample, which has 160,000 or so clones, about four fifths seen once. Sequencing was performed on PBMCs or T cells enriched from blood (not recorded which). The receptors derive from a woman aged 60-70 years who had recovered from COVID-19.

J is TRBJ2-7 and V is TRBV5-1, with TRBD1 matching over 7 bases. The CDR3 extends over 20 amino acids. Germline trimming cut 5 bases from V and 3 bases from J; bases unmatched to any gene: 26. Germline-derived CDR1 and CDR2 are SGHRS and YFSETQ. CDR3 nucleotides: TGCGCCAGCAGGTTGTCTCCCCCCGTACCGTTCGGGACAGAGGACTACGAGCAGTACTTC. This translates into CASRLSPPVPFGTEDYEQYF.

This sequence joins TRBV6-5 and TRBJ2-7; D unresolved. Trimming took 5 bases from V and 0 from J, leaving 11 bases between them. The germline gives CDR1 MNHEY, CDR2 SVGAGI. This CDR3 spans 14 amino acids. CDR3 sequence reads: CASSLILDSYEQYF. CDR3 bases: TGTGCCAGCAGTCTCATTCTAGACTCCTACGAGCAGTACTTC.

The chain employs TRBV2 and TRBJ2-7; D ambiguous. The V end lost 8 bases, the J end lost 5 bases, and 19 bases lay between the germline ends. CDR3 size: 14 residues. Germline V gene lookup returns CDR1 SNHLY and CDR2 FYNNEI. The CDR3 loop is CASGGFRPWDEQYF. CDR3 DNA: TGTGCCAGCGGTGGGTTCAGGCCTTGGGACGAGCAGTACTTC.

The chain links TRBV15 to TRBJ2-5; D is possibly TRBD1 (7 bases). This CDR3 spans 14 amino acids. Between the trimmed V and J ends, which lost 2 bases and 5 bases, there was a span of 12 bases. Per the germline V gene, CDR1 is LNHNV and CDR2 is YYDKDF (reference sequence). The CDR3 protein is CATSRTSGGETQYF. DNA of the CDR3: TGTGCCACCAGCAGAACTTCAGGGGGGGAGACCCAGTACTTC.

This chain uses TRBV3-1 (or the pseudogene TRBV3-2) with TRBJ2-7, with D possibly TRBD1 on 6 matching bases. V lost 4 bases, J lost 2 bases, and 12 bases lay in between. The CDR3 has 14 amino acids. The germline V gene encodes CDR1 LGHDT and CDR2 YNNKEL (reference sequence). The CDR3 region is CASSPTTGTYEQYF. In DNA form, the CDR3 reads TGTGCCAGCAGCCCAACAACAGGGACCTACGAGCAGTACTTC.

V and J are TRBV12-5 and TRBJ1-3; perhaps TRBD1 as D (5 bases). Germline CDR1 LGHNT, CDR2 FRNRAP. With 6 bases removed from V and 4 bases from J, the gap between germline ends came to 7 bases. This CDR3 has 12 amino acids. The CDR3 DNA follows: TGTGCTAGTGGGACAGACGGAAACACCATATATTTT. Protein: CASGTDGNTIYF.

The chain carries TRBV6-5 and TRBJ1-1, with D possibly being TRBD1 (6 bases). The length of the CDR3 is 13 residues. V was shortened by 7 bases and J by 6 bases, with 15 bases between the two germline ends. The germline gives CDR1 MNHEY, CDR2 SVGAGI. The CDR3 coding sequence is TGTGCCAGCACCAGGGACAAAAAAGCTGAAGCTTTCTTT. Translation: CASTRDKKAEAFF.

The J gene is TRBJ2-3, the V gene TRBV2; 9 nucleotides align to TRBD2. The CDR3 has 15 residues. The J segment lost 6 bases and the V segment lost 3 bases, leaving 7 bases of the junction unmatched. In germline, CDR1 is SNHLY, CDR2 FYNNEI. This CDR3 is CASSEVLAGWDTQYF. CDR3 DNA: TGTGCCAGCAGTGAGGTCCTAGCGGGGTGGGATACGCAGTATTTT.

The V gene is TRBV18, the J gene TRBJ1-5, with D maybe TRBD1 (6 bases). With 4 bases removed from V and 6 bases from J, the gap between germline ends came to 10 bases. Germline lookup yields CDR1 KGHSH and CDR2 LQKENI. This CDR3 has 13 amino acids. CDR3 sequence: CASSLGGPQPQHF. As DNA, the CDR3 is TGTGCCAGCTCACTTGGGGGCCCTCAGCCCCAGCATTTT. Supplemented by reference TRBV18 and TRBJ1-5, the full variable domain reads NAGVMQNPRHLVRRRGQEARLRCSPMKGHSHVYWYRQLPEEGLKFMVYLQKENIIDESGMPKERFSAEFPKEGPSILRIQQVVRGDSAAYFCASSLGGPQPQHFGDGTRLSIL.

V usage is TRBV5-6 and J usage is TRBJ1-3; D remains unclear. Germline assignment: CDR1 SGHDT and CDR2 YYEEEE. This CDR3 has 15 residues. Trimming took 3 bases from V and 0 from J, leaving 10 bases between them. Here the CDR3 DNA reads TGTGCCAGCAGCTGGGGTCGGGGCTCTGGAAACACCATATATTTT. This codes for CASSWGRGSGNTIYF.

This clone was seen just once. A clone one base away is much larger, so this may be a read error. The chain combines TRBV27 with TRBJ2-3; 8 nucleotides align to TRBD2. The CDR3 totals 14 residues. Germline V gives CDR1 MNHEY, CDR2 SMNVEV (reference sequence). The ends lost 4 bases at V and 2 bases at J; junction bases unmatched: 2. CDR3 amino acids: CASSWGLDTDTQYF. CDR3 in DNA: TGTGCCAGCAGTTGGGGACTAGACACAGATACGCAGTATTTT.

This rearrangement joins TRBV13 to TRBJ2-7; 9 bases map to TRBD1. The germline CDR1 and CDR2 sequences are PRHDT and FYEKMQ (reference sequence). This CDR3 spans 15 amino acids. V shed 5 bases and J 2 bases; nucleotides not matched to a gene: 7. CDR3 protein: CASSVRDRAAYEQYF. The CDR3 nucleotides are TGTGCCAGCAGCGTACGGGACAGGGCGGCCTACGAGCAGTACTTC.

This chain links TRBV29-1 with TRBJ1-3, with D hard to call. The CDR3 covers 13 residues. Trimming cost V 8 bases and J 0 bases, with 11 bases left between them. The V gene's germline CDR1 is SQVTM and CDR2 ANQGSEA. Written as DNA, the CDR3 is TGCAGCACCAGCGCCTCCTCTGGAAACACCATATATTTT. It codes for CSTSASSGNTIYF.

CDR3 protein: CSVGRVRGYTF. As DNA, the CDR3 is TGCAGCGTTGGCAGGGTAAGGGGCTACACCTTC. The rearrangement uses TRBV29-1 and TRBJ1-2, with a tentative D call TRBD1 (5 bases). This CDR3 comprises 11 residues. The germline CDR1 and CDR2 sequences are SQVTM and ANQGSEA. Trimming removed 4 bases at V and 8 bases at J, with 11 bases between.

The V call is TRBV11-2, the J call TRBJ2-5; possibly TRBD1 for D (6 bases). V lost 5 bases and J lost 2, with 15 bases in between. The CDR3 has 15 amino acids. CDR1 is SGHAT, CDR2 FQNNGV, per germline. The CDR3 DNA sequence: TGTGCCAGCAGCCCCGGGACACTGCGACAAGAGACCCAGTACTTC. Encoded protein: CASSPGTLRQETQYF. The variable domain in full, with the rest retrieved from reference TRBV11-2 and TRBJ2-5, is EAGVAQSPRYKIIEKRQSVAFWCNPISGHATLYWYQQILGQGPKLLIQFQNNGVVDDSQLPKDRFSAERLKGVDSTLKIQPAKLEDSAVYLCASSPGTLRQETQYFGPGTRLLVL.

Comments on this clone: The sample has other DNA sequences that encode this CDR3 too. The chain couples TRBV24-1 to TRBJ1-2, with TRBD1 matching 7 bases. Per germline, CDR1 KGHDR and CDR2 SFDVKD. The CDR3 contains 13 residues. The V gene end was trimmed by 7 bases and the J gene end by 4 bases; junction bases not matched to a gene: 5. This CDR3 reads CATSARTGYGYTF. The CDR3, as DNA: TGTGCCACCAGCGCCAGGACAGGCTATGGCTACACCTTC.

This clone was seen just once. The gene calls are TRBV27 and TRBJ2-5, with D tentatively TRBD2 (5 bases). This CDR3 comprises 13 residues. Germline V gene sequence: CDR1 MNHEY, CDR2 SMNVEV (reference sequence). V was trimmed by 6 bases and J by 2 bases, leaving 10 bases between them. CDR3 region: CASSPSGQETQYF. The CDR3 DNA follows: TGTGCCAGCAGCCCGAGCGGACAAGAGACCCAGTACTTC.

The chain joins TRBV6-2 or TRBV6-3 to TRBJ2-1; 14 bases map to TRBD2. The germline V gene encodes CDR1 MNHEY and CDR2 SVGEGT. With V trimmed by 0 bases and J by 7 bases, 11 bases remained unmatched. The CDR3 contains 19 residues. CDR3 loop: CASSYSGNLRTSGGNEQFF. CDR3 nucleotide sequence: TGTGCCAGCAGTTACTCAGGAAATCTAAGGACTAGCGGGGGGAATGAGCAGTTCTTC.

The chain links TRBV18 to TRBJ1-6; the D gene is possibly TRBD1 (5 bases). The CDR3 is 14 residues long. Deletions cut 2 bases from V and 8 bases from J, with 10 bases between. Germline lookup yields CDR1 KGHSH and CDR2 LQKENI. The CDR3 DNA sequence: TGTGCCAGCTCACCAAGGGGTATGGATTCACCCCTCCACTTT. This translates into CASSPRGMDSPLHF. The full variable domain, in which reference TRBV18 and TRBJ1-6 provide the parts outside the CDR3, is NAGVMQNPRHLVRRRGQEARLRCSPMKGHSHVYWYRQLPEEGLKFMVYLQKENIIDESGMPKERFSAEFPKEGPSILRIQQVVRGDSAAYFCASSPRGMDSPLHFGNGTRLTVT.

The CDR3: CAWSVSVDNPGFF. CDR3 DNA sequence: TGTGCCTGGAGTGTATCGGTCGATAACCCGGGGTTCTTC. The V and J genes are TRBV30 and TRBJ2-1; D not certain. The germline V gene encodes CDR1 GTSNPN and CDR2 SVGIG (reference sequence). Trimming pared 0 bases from V and 15 bases from J, leaving 18 bases between. The CDR3 is 13 amino acids.

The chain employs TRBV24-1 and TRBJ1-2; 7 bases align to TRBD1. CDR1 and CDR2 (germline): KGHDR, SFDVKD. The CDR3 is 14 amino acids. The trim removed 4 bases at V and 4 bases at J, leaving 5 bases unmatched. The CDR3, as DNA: TGTGCCACCAGTGAACAAGACAGGGTCTATGGCTACACCTTC. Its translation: CATSEQDRVYGYTF.

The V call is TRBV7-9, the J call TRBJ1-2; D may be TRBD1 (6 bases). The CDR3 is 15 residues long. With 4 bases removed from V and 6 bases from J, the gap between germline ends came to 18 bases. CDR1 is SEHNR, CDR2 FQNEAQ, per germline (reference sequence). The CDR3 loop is CASSSFTGTGNGYTF. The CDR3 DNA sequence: TGTGCCAGCAGCTCGTTCACAGGTACAGGGAATGGCTACACCTTC.

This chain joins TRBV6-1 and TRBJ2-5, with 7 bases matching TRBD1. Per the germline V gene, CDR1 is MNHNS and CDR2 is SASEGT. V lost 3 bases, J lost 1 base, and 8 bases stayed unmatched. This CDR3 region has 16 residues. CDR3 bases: TGTGCCAGCAGTGACGTACAGGGGTTATCCCAAGAGACCCAGTACTTC. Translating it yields CASSDVQGLSQETQYF.

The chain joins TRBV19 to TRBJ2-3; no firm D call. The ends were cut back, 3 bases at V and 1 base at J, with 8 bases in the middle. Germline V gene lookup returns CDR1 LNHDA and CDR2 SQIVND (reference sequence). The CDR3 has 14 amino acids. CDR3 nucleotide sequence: TGTGCCAGTAGTATGTATCAGGGCACAGATACGCAGTATTTT. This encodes CASSMYQGTDTQYF.